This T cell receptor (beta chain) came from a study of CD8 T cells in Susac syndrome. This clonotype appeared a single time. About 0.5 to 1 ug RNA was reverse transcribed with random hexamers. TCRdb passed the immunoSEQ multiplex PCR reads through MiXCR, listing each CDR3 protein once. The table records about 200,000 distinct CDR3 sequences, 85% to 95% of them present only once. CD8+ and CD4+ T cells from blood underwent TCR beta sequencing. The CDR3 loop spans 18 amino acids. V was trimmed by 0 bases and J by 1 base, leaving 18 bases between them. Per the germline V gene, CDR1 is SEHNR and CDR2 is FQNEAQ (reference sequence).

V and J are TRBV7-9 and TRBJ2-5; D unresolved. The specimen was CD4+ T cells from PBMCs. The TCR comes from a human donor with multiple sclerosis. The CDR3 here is CASSLATAARRSQETQYF. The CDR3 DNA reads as TGTGCCAGCAGCTTAGCAACGGCGGCCCGCAGGTCCCAAGAGACCCAGTACTTC.